This T cell receptor beta chain was captured by sequencing in a study of control samples from healthy donors and cancer patients. Some clones are missing from TCRdb's copy, which holds only in-frame ones; the method was immunoSEQ multiplex PCR. Altogether about 120,000 clones are present, roughly 87% being singletons, with the ten largest covering around 1.8%. The CDR3 has 12 amino acids. CDR1 is MNHEY and CDR2 is SVGEGT in the germline V gene. Between the trimmed V and J ends, which lost 1 base and 5 bases, there was a span of 5 bases. V and J are TRBV6-2 or TRBV6-3 and TRBJ1-2; D unresolved. This sequence originates from a man younger than 30 in good health. The sequenced material came from blood. CDR3 DNA: TGTGCCAGCAGTTACTTCCCTTATGGCTACACCTTC. Amino acids: CASSYFPYGYTF.